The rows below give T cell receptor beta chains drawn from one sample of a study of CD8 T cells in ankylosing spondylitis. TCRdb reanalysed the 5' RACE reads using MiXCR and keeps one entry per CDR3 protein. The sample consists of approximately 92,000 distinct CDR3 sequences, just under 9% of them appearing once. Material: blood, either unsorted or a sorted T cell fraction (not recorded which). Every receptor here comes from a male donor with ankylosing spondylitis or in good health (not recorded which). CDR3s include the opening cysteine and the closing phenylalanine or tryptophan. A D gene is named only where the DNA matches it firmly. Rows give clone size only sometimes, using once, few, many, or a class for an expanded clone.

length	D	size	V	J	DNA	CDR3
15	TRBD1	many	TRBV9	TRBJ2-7	TGTGCCAGCAGCGTAGCGGCAGGGGGATTATACGAGCAGTACTTC	CASSVAAGGLYEQYF
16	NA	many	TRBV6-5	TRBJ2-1	TGTGCCAGCAGTTACCCCGGGGCCTACAGGGTTGATGAGCAGTTCTTC	CASSYPGAYRVDEQFF
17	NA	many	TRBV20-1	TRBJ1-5	TGCAGTGCTCAGCAACCCGGGGGGGTAGGGCGCAATCAGCCCCAGCATTTT	CSAQQPGGVGRNQPQHF
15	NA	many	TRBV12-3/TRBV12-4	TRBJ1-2	TGTGCCAGCAGTTTAGCCCGACGGCACTCCGGTGGCTACACCTTC	CASSLARRHSGGYTF
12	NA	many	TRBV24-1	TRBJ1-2	TGTGCCACCAGTGATGGCCTCTATGGCTACACCTTC	CATSDGLYGYTF
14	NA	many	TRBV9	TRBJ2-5	TGTGCCAGCAGCGAGAGCCGGGTACAAGAGACCCAGTACTTC	CASSESRVQETQYF
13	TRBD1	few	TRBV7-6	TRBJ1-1	TGTGCCAGCAGCATACAGGGGGGCACTGAAGCTTTCTTT	CASSIQGGTEAFF
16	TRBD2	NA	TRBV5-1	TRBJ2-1	TGCGCCAGCAGCTTGGTGGTTAGCGGGGGGGCCTTTGAGCAGTTCTTC	CASSLVVSGGAFEQFF
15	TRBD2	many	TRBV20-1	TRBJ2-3	TGCAGTGCTGCGGGGGGCCAAAGCGGCACAGATACGCAGTATTTT	CSAAGGQSGTDTQYF
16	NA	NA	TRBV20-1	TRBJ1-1	TGCAGTGCTAGAGATATTAGAGCAGGGCGAAACACTGAAGCTTTCTTT	CSARDIRAGRNTEAFF
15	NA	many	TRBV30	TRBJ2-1	TGTGCCTGGAGTCCTGGGCAGGGCGGCAGCGATGAGCAGTTCTTC	CAWSPGQGGSDEQFF
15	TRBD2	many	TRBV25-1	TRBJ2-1	TGTGCCAGCAGTGTGGACTCGGGGGGAGTCGGTGAGCAGTTCTTC	CASSVDSGGVGEQFF
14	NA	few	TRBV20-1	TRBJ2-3	TGCAGTGCTAGCTCGGGGCTTGGAACAGATACGCAGTATTTT	CSASSGLGTDTQYF
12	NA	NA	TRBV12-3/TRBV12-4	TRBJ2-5	TGTGCCAGCAGTTTAGGTCCGGAGACCCAGTACTTC	CASSLGPETQYF
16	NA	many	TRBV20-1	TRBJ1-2	TGCAGTGCTAGAGATTCGAGGTCGGGGGCCTTCTATGGCTACACCTTC	CSARDSRSGAFYGYTF
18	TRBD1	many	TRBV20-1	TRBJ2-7	TGCAGTGCTAGTACGCGCGACAGGGGATTTGAGCGAATCGACGAGCAGTACTTC	CSASTRDRGFERIDEQYF
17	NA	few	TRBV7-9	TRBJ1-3	TGTGCCAGCAGCTCTCTCCTGGACAGTCACTCTGGAAACACCATATATTTT	CASSSLLDSHSGNTIYF
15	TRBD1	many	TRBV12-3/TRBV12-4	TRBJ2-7	TGTGCCAGCAGTTTAGGTGGGACAGGCGCCTACGAGCAGTACTTC	CASSLGGTGAYEQYF
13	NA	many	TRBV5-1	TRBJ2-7	TGCGCCAGCAGCTTTGAGGGGGACTACGAGCAGTACTTC	CASSFEGDYEQYF
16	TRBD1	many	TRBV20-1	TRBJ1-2	TGCAGTGCTAGGTTCGTTGGGACAGGGGCTAACTATGGCTACACCTTC	CSARFVGTGANYGYTF
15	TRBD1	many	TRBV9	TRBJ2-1	TGTGCCAGCAGCAAGGGGCAGGGGGCTAACAATGAGCAGTTCTTC	CASSKGQGANNEQFF
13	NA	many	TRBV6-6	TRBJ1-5	TGTGCCAGCAATTTACAGGGCGGTCAGCCCCAGCATTTT	CASNLQGGQPQHF
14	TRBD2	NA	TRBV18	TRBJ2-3	TGTGCCAGCTCACCATCGGGGGGGCAGGATACGCAGTATTTT	CASSPSGGQDTQYF
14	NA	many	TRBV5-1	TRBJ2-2	TGCGCCAGCAGCTGGTTTTTGGACACCGGGGAGCTGTTTTTT	CASSWFLDTGELFF
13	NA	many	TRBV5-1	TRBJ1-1	TGCGCCAGCAGCTTGTACCGGGACGCCGAAGCTTTCTTT	CASSLYRDAEAFF
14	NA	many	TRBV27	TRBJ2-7	TGTGCCAGCAGACGGACGGGACAATCCTACGAGCAGTACTTC	CASRRTGQSYEQYF
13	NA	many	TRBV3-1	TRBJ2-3	TGTGCCAGCAGCCAGGGGACTACAGATACGCAGTATTTT	CASSQGTTDTQYF